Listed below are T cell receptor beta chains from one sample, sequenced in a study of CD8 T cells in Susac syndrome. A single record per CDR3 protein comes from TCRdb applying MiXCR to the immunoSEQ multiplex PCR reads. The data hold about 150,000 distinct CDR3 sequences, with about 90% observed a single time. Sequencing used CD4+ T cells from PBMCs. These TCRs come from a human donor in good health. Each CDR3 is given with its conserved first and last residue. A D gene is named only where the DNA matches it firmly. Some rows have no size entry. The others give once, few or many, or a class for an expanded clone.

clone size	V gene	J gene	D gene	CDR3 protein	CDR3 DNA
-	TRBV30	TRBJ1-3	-	CASTTQGNGNTIYF	TGTGCCTCCACTACACAGGGAAATGGAAACACCATATATTTT
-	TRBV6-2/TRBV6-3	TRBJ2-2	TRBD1	CASSQRQGGLFF	TGTGCCAGCAGTCAGAGACAGGGGGGGCTGTTTTTT
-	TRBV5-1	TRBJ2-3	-	CASSLGQNTDTQYF	TGCGCCAGCAGCTTAGGGCAGAACACAGATACGCAGTATTTT
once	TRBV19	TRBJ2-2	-	CASSIARNAGELFF	TGTGCCAGTAGTATCGCCCGGAACGCCGGGGAGCTGTTTTTT
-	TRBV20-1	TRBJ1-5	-	CSAASYAYSNQPQHF	TGCAGTGCTGCGTCTTATGCTTATAGCAATCAGCCCCAGCATTTT
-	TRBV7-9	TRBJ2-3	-	CASSLGISTDTQYF	TGTGCCAGCAGCTTAGGCATTAGCACAGATACGCAGTATTTT
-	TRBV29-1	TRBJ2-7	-	CSVESDTGPYEQYF	TGCAGCGTTGAGTCGGACACCGGACCCTACGAGCAGTACTTC
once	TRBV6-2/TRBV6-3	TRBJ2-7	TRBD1	CASRPTGAYQQYF	TGTGCCAGCAGGCCTACAGGGGCGTACCAGCAGTACTTC
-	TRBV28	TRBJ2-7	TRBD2	CASSWGGYRIINEQYF	TGTGCCAGCAGTTGGGGGGGATACAGGATTATCAACGAGCAGTACTTC
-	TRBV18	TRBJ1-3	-	CASSPEAGNNIYF	TGTGCCAGCTCACCCGAGGCTGGAAACAACATATATTTT
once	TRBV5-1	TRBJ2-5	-	CASSFLAAETQYF	TGCGCCAGCAGCTTCTTGGCGGCCGAGACCCAGTACTTC
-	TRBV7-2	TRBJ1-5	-	CASSLFNQPQHF	TGTGCCAGCAGCTTATTCAATCAGCCCCAGCATTTT
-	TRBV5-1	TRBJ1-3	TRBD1	CASSDGQGIGNTIYF	TGCGCCAGCAGCGATGGACAGGGTATTGGAAACACCATATATTTT
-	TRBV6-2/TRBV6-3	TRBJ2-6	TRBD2	CASSYSSLAETSGANVLTF	TGTGCCAGCAGTTACTCGAGCCTAGCGGAGACCTCTGGGGCCAACGTCCTGACTTTC
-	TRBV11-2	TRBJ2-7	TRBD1	CASSSKLGGQPYEQYF	TGTGCCAGCAGCTCTAAACTAGGGGGACAGCCCTACGAGCAGTACTTC
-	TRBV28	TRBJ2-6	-	CASSLLGEGAGANVLTF	TGTGCCAGCAGTTTATTAGGGGAAGGTGCTGGGGCCAACGTCCTGACTTTC
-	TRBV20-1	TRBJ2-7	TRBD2	CSATAHTSASGGEQYF	TGCAGTGCTACCGCCCACACTAGCGCCTCGGGGGGCGAGCAGTACTTC
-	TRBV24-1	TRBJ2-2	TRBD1	CATSAPSGTANTGELFF	TGTGCCACCAGTGCCCCCTCCGGGACAGCGAACACCGGGGAGCTGTTTTTT
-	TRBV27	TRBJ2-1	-	CASNQGGLNEQFF	TGTGCCAGCAATCAGGGGGGGTTGAATGAGCAGTTCTTC
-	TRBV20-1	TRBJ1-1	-	CSARNTYGTEAFF	TGCAGTGCTAGGAACACTTATGGGACTGAAGCTTTCTTT
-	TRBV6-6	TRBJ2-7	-	CASSYSYGLSYEQYF	TGTGCCAGCAGTTACTCGTACGGGCTCTCCTACGAGCAGTACTTC
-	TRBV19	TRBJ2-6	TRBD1	CASIRDSSTSGANVLTF	TGTGCCAGTATCAGGGACAGCTCAACCTCTGGGGCCAACGTCCTGACTTTC
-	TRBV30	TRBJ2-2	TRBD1	CAWSLGQGSGELFF	TGTGCCTGGAGTCTGGGACAGGGGTCCGGGGAGCTGTTTTTT
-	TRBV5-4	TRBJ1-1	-	CASSSTISNTEAFF	TGTGCCAGCAGCTCGACGATTTCGAACACTGAAGCTTTCTTT
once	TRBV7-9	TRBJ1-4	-	CASSGGPGFGEKLFF	TGTGCCAGCAGCGGGGGACCGGGGTTTGGAGAAAAACTGTTTTTT
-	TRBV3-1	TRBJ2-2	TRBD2	CASSQLSSGGVNTGELFF	TGTGCCAGCAGCCAACTCTCTAGCGGGGGAGTAAACACCGGGGAGCTGTTTTTT
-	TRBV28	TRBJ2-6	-	CASFTASGANVLTF	TGTGCCAGCTTCACAGCCTCTGGGGCCAACGTCCTGACTTTC
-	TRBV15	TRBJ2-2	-	CATSRDARGAGELFF	TGTGCCACCAGCAGGGATGCCCGGGGAGCCGGGGAGCTGTTTTTT
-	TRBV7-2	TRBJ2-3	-	CASSLQGQDTQYF	TGTGCCAGCAGCTTGCAGGGGCAAGATACGCAGTATTTT
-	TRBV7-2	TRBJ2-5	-	CASSLDRGRVFETQYF	TGTGCCAGCAGCTTGGACCGCGGTCGTGTTTTCGAGACCCAGTACTTC
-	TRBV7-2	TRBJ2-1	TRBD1	CASSPGQGAEDEQFF	TGTGCCAGCAGCCCGGGACAGGGGGCTGAGGATGAGCAGTTCTTC
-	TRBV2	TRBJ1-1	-	CASTPLPANTEAFF	TGTGCCAGCACCCCACTCCCGGCGAACACTGAAGCTTTCTTT
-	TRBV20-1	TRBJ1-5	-	CSAIGRGPYSNQPQHF	TGCAGTGCCATCGGCAGGGGCCCATATAGCAATCAGCCCCAGCATTTT
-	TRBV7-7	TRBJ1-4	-	CASSLGGSGGKLFF	TGTGCCAGCAGCTTAGGGGGAAGCGGCGGAAAACTGTTTTTT
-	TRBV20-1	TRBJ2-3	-	CSAGGGVTDTQYF	TGCAGTGCTGGAGGGGGGGTCACAGATACGCAGTATTTT
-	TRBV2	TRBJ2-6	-	CASSATRSGANVLTF	TGTGCCAGCAGCGCCACTAGGAGTGGGGCCAACGTCCTGACTTTC
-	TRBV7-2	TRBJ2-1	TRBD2	CASSTGTSGSREQFF	TGTGCCAGCAGCACCGGGACTAGCGGGAGTCGTGAGCAGTTCTTC
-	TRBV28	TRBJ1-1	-	CASSPNDGPTGEAFF	TGTGCCAGCAGTCCTAACGACGGGCCCACGGGTGAAGCTTTCTTT
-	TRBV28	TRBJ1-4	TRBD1	CASSQTYGQGGEKLFF	TGTGCCAGCAGTCAAACATACGGACAGGGAGGTGAAAAACTGTTTTTT
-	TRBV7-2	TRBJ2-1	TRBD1	CASSPPRGPYNEQFF	TGTGCCAGCAGCCCCCCCAGGGGGCCTTACAATGAGCAGTTCTTC
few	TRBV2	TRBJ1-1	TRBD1	CASSGQGAEAFF	TGTGCCAGCAGTGGACAGGGGGCAGAGGCTTTCTTT
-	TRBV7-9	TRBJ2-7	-	CASSLAAYEQYF	TGTGCCAGCAGCTTAGCTGCCTACGAGCAGTACTTC
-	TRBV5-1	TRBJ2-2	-	CASMSAPSNTGELFF	TGCGCCAGTATGTCGGCGCCCTCGAACACCGGGGAGCTGTTTTTT
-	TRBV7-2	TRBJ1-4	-	CASRRGTDEKLFF	TGTGCCAGCAGACGGGGAACAGATGAAAAACTGTTTTTT